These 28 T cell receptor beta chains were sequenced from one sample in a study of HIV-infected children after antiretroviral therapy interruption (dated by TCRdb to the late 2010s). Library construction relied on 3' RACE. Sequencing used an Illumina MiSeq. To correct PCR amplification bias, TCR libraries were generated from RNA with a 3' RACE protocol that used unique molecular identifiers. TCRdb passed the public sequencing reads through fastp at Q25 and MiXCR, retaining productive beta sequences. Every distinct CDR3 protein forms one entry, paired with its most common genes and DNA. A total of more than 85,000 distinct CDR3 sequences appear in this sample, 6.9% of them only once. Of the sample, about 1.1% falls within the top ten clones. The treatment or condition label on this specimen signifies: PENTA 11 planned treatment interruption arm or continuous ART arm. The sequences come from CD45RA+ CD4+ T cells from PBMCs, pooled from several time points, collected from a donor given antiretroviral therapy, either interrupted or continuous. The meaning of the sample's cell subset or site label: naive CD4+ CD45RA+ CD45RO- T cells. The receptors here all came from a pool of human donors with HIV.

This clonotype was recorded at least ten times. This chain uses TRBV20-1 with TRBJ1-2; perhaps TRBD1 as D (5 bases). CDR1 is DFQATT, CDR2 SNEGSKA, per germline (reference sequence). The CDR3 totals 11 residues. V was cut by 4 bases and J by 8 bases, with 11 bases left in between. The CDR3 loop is CSAMGEEGYTF. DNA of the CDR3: TGCAGTGCTATGGGGGAGGAAGGCTACACCTTC.

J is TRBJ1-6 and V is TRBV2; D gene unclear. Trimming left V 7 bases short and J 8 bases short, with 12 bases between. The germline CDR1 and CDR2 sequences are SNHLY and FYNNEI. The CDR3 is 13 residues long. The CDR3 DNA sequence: TGTGCCAGCAACGGGGATTACCATTCACCCCTCCACTTT. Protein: CASNGDYHSPLHF.

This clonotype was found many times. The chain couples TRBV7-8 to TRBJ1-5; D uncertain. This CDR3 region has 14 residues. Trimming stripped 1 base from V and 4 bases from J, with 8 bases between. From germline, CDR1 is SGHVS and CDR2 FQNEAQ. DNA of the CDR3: TGTGCCAGCAGCTTAGGTCGGGAAAATCAGCCCCAGCATTTT. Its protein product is CASSLGRENQPQHF.

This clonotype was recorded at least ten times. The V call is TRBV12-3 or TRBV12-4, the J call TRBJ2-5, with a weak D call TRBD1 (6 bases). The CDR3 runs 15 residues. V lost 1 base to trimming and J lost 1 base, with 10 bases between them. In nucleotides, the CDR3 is TGTGCCAGCAGTTTAGGGGGGCCTCTCCAAGAGACCCAGTACTTC. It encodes CASSLGGPLQETQYF.

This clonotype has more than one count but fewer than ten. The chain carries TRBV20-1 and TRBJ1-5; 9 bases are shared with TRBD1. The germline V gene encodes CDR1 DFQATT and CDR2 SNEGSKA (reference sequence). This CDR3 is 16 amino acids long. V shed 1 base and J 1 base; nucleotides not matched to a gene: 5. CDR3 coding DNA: TGCAGTGCTAGAGTTGGGACAGGGTCGAGCAATCAGCCCCAGCATTTT. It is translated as CSARVGTGSSNQPQHF.

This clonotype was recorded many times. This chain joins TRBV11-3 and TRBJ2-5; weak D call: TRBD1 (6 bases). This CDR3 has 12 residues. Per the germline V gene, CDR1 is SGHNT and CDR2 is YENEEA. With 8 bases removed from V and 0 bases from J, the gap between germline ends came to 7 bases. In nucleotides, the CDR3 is TGTGCCAGCGGGACAAACCAAGAGACCCAGTACTTC. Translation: CASGTNQETQYF. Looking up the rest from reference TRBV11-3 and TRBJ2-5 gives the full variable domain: EAGVVQSPRYKIIEKKQPVAFWCNPISGHNTLYWYLQNLGQGPELLIRYENEEAVDDSQLPKDRFSAERLKGVDSTLKIQPAELGDSAVYLCASGTNQETQYFGPGTRLLVL.

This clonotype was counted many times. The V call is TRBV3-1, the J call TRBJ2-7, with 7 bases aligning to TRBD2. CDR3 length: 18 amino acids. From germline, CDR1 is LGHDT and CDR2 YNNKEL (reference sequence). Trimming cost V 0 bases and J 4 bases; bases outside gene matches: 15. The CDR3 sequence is CASSQENYRGRAFYEQYF. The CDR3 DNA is TGTGCCAGCAGCCAAGAGAATTATCGGGGGAGGGCCTTTTACGAGCAGTACTTC.

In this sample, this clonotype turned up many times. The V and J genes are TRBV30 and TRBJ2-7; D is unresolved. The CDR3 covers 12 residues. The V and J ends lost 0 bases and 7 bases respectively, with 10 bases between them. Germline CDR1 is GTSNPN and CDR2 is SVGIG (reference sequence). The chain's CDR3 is CAWSVGLGEQYF. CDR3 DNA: TGTGCCTGGAGTGTAGGCTTGGGAGAGCAGTACTTC.

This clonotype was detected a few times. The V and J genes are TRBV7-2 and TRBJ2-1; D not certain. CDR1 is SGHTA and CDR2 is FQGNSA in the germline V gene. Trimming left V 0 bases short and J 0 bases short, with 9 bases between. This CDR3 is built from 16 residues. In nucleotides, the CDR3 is TGTGCCAGCAGCTTAGCTTACCCAAGCTCCTACAATGAGCAGTTCTTC. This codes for CASSLAYPSSYNEQFF.

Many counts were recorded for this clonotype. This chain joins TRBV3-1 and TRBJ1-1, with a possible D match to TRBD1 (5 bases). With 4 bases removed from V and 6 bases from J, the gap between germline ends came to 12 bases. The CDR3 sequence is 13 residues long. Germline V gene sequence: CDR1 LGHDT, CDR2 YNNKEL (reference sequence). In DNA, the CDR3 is TGTGCCAGCAGCCCTCGGGACCGCGCTGAAGCTTTCTTT. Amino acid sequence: CASSPRDRAEAFF.

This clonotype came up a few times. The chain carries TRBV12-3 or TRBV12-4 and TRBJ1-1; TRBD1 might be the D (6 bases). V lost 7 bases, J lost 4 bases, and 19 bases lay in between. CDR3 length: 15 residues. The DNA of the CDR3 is TGTGCCAGCATCCACAGGGTCCGGAGGGGCACTGAAGCTTTCTTT. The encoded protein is CASIHRVRRGTEAFF.

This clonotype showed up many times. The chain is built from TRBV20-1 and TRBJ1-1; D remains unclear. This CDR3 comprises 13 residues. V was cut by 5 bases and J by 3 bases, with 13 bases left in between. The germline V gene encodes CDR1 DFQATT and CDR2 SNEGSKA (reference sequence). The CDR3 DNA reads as TGCAGTGCTCTCCTGACTCGTTACACTGAAGCTTTCTTT. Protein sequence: CSALLTRYTEAFF.

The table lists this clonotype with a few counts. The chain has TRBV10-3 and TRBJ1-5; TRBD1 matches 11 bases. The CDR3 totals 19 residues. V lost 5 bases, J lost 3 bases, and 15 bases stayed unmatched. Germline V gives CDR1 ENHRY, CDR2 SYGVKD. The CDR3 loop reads CAISSGPGQGAGFNQPQHF. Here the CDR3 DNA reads TGTGCCATCAGTTCCGGACCTGGACAGGGGGCAGGCTTCAATCAGCCCCAGCATTTT.

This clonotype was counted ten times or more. The CDR3 loop is CASSFRNMNTEAFF. The CDR3 nucleotides are TGTGCCAGCAGTTTTCGGAACATGAACACTGAAGCTTTCTTT. The chain carries TRBV12-3 or TRBV12-4 and TRBJ1-1; D ambiguous. With 3 bases removed from V and 0 bases from J, the gap between germline ends came to 8 bases. The CDR3 runs to 14 residues.

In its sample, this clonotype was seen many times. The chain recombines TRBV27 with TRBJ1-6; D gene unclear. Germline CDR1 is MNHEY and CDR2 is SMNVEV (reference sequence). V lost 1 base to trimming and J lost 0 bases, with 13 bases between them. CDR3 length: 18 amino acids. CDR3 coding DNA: TGTGCCAGCAGTTTATTGGGCAGCTCTAGCTCCTATAATTCACCCCTCCACTTT. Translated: CASSLLGSSSSYNSPLHF.

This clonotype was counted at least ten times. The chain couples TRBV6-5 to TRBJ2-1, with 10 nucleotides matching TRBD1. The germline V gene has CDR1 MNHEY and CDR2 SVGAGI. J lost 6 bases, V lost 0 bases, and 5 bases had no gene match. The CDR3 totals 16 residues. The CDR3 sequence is CASSYSLGQGRNEQFF. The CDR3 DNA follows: TGTGCCAGCAGTTACTCTTTGGGACAGGGGCGCAATGAGCAGTTCTTC.

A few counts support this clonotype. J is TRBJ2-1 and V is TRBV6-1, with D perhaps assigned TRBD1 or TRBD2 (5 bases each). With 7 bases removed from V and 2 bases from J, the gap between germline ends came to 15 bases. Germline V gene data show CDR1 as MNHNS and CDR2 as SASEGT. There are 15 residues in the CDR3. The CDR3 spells CASMGTLRTYNEQFF. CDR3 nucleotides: TGTGCCAGCATGGGGACCCTCCGCACCTACAATGAGCAGTTCTTC.

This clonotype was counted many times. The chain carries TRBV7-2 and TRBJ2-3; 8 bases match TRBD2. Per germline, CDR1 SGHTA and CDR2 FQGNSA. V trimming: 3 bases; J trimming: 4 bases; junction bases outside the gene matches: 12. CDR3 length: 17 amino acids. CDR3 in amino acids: CASSFQVGSGAADTQYF. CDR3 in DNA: TGTGCCAGCAGCTTTCAAGTGGGTAGCGGGGCGGCAGATACGCAGTATTTT.

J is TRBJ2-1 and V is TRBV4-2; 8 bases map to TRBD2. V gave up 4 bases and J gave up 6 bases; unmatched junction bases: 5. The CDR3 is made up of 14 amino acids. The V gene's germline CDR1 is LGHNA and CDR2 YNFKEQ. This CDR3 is CASSPRGLANEQFF. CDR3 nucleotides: TGTGCCAGCAGCCCGCGAGGACTAGCCAATGAGCAGTTCTTC.

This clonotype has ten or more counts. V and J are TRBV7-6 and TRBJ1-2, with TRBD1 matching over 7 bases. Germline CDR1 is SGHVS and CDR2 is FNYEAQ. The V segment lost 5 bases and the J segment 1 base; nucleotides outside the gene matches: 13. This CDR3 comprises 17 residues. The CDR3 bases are TGTGCCAGCAGCCCCCGACAGGGTGGTCGATTTAACTATGGCTACACCTTC. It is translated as CASSPRQGGRFNYGYTF.

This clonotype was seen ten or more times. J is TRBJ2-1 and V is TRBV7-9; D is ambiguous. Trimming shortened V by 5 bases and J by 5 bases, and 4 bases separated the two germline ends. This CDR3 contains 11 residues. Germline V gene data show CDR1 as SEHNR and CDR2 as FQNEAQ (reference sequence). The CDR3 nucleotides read TGTGCCAGCAGCCGGAACAATGAGCAGTTCTTC. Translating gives CASSRNNEQFF. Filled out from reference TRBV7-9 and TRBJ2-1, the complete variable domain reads DTGVSQNPRHKITKRGQNVTFRCDPISEHNRLYWYRQTLGQGPEFLTYFQNEAQLEKSRLLSDRFSAERPKGSFSTLEIQRTEQGDSAMYLCASSRNNEQFFGPGTRLTVL.

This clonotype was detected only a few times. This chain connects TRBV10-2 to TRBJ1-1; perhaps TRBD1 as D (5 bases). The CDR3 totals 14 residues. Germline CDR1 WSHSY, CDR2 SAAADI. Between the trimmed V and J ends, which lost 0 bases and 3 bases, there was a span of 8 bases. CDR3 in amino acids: CASSESGGDTEAFF. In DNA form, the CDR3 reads TGCGCCAGCAGTGAGTCCGGGGGGGACACTGAAGCTTTCTTT.

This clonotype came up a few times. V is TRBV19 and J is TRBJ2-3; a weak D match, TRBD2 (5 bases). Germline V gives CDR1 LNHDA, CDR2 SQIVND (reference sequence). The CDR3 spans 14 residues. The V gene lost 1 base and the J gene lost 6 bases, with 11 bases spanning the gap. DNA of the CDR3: TGTGCCAGTAGTATAGGTCTAGCCCCGGATACGCAGTATTTT. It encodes CASSIGLAPDTQYF.

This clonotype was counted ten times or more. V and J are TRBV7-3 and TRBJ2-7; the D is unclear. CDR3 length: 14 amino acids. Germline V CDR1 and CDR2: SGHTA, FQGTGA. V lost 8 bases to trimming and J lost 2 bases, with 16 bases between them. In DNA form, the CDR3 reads TGTGCCAGCTTAGTTTTAGGTCTGACCTACGAGCAGTACTTC. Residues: CASLVLGLTYEQYF. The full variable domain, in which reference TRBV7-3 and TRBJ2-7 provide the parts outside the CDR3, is GAGVSQTPSNKVTEKGKYVELRCDPISGHTALYWYRQSLGQGPEFLIYFQGTGAADDSGLPNDRFFAVRPEGSVSTLKIQRTERGDSAVYLCASLVLGLTYEQYFGPGTRLTVT.

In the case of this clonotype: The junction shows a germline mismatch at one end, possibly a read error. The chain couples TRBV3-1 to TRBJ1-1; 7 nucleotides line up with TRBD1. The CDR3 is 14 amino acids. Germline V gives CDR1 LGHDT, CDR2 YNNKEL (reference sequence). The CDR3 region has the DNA TGTGCCAGCAGCCTAACGGACAGGAACTCTGAAGCTTTCTTT. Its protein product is CASSLTDRNSEAFF.

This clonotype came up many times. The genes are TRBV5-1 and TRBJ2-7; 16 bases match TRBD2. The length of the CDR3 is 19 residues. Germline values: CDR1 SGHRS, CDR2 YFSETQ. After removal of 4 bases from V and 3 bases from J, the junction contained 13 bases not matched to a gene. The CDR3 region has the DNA TGCGCCAGCAGCGTAGCCGGGACTAGCGGGAGGGCCGGTATCTACGAGCAGTACTTC. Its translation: CASSVAGTSGRAGIYEQYF.

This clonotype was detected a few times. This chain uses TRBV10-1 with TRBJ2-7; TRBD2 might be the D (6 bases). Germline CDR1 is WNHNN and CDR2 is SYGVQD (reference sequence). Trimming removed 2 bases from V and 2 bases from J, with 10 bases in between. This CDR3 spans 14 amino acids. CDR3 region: CASSEGGLAYEQYF. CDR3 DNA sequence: TGCGCCAGCAGTGAGGGAGGGCTTGCCTACGAGCAGTACTTC.

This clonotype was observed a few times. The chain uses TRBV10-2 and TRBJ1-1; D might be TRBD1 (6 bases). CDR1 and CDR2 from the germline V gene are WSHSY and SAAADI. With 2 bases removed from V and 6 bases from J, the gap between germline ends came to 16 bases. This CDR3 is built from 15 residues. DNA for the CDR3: TGCGCCAGCAGTGAGATGGGCAGGGGCTTGGCTGAAGCTTTCTTT. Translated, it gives CASSEMGRGLAEAFF.